Below are 3 T cell receptor beta chains sequenced from a single sample in a study of blood T cell repertoires in COVID-19. The table came from immunoSEQ multiplex PCR; TCRdb's copy has only in-frame clones and leaves some out. In the table there are hundreds of thousands of clones, 80% of which are singletons. Sequences were obtained from PBMCs or T cells enriched from blood (not recorded which). The receptors were sampled from a man aged 25-45 years with acute COVID-19.

The chain recombines TRBV7-6 with TRBJ2-7, with a possible D match to TRBD2 (6 bases). Looked up from germline, CDR1 is SGHVS and CDR2 is FNYEAQ. The CDR3 loop spans 14 amino acids. Trimming took off 1 base at V and 7 bases at J, with 14 bases between the two ends. CDR3 residues: CASSLGTGDWEQYF. DNA of the CDR3: TGTGCCAGCAGCTTAGGGACGGGGGATTGGGAGCAGTACTTC.

The rearrangement joins TRBV2 to TRBJ1-3; a possible D gene is TRBD1 (5 bases). CDR1 SNHLY and CDR2 FYNNEI come from the germline V gene. Trimming took 8 bases from V and 2 from J, leaving 10 bases between them. This CDR3 is 13 amino acids long. This chain's CDR3 is CASAQGAGNTIYF. CDR3 DNA sequence: TGTGCCAGCGCCCAGGGTGCTGGAAACACCATATATTTT.

V usage is TRBV5-5 and J usage is TRBJ1-5; D is unclear. The germline V gene has CDR1 SGHKS and CDR2 YYEKEE (reference sequence). The CDR3 consists of 14 residues. Trimming cost V 4 bases and J 2 bases, with 10 bases left between them. The CDR3 DNA is TGTGCCAGCAGCATACAAATGGGCAATCAGCCCCAGCATTTT. As protein: CASSIQMGNQPQHF. The full variable domain, its missing parts supplied by reference TRBV5-5 and TRBJ1-5, is DAGVTQSPTHLIKTRGQQVTLRCSPISGHKSVSWYQQVLGQGPQFIFQYYEKEERGRGNFPDRFSARQFPNYSSELNVNALLLGDSALYLCASSIQMGNQPQHFGDGTRLSIL.